The 24 T cell receptor beta chains reported below all come from one sample, sequenced in a study of blood T cell repertoires in COVID-19. The method was immunoSEQ multiplex PCR; TCRdb's version includes in-frame clones alone and lacks a portion of them. Found here are approximately 460,000 clones, 89% of them singletons; the top ten hold about 1%. Sequences were obtained from peripheral blood. These receptors came from a man younger than 35 with COVID-19, enrolled during active disease.

This clone has just a few counts. The chain recombines TRBV4-1 with TRBJ2-7; 7 nucleotides align to TRBD2. The V and J ends lost 5 bases and 1 base, in that order; junction bases with no gene match: 5. Germline lookup yields CDR1 MGHRA and CDR2 YSYEKL. This CDR3 region has 14 residues. CDR3 amino acids: CASSWRESSYEQYF. CDR3 DNA: TGCGCCAGCAGCTGGCGGGAGTCGTCCTACGAGCAGTACTTC.

The chain combines TRBV4-1 with TRBJ1-2; 9 bases fit TRBD1. The length of the CDR3 is 17 residues. The J segment lost 4 bases and the V segment lost 1 base, leaving 10 bases of the junction unmatched. The germline gives CDR1 MGHRA, CDR2 YSYEKL. CDR3 amino acids: CASSQGGLTGGIYGYTF. In DNA, the CDR3 is TGCGCCAGCAGCCAAGGGGGCTTGACAGGGGGAATCTATGGCTACACCTTC.

This clone was picked up one time. The chain combines TRBV11-2 with TRBJ2-2, with 14 nucleotides matching TRBD2. Trimming took 5 bases from V and 6 from J; bases not matched to a gene: 8. The CDR3 has 17 residues. Germline assignment: CDR1 SGHAT and CDR2 FQNNGV. The CDR3 sequence: CASSPTSGRGFAGELFF. In DNA form, the CDR3 reads TGTGCCAGCAGCCCGACTAGCGGGAGGGGCTTCGCCGGGGAGCTGTTTTTT.

The J gene is TRBJ2-5, the V gene TRBV2; possibly TRBD1 for D (5 bases). The CDR3 is 15 amino acids. The V end was cut by 0 bases, the J end by 5 bases, with 13 bases between. CDR1 SNHLY and CDR2 FYNNEI come from the germline V gene. CDR3 protein: CASSEAPRGIETQYF. The CDR3, as DNA: TGTGCCAGCAGTGAAGCGCCTAGGGGAATCGAGACCCAGTACTTC.

The J gene is TRBJ1-1, the V gene TRBV7-8, with 10 bases matching TRBD1. Germline CDR1 reads SGHVS; CDR2 reads FQNEAQ. The CDR3 is 15 amino acids. The ends lost 4 bases at V and 1 base at J; junction bases unmatched: 3. The CDR3 DNA sequence: TGTGCCAGCAGCTCAAGGACAGGGGGGAACACTGAAGCTTTCTTT. Encoded protein: CASSSRTGGNTEAFF.

The chain is built from TRBV30 and TRBJ2-5; 8 bases are a match to TRBD1. Germline lookup yields CDR1 GTSNPN and CDR2 SVGIG (reference sequence). CDR3 length: 14 amino acids. V lost 4 bases to trimming and J lost 4 bases; unmatched junction nucleotides: 8. DNA of the CDR3: TGTGCCTGGAATAAGGCAGGGGGCCGAGAGACCCAGTACTTC. It encodes CAWNKAGGRETQYF.

The rearrangement links TRBV10-3 to TRBJ2-3, with a possible D match to TRBD2 (5 bases). The germline V gene has CDR1 ENHRY and CDR2 SYGVKD. This CDR3 contains 16 residues. V lost 3 bases to trimming and J lost 6 bases, with 19 bases between them. This CDR3 is CAISEILLAEADTQYF. CDR3 bases: TGTGCCATCAGTGAAATTCTGCTGGCGGAGGCTGATACGCAGTATTTT.

The chain carries TRBV30 and TRBJ1-4; unclear D gene. Trimming removed 8 bases at V and 8 bases at J, with 12 bases between. Germline CDR1 reads GTSNPN; CDR2 reads SVGIG (reference sequence). The CDR3 sequence is 11 residues long. CDR3 DNA: TGTGCCCGGCCCAGGCCCGAAAAACTGTTTTTT. As protein: CARPRPEKLFF. Drawing the rest from reference TRBV30 and TRBJ1-4, the complete variable domain is SQTIHQWPATLVQPVGSPLSLECTVEGTSNPNLYWYRQAAGRGLQLLFYSVGIGQISSEVPQNLSASRPQDRQFILSSKKLLLSDSGFYLCARPRPEKLFFGSGTQLSVL.

The count of this clone is one. The chain links TRBV4-1 to TRBJ1-1, with no clear D. The CDR3 is 14 amino acids. CDR1 and CDR2 (germline): MGHRA, YSYEKL. Trimming removed 4 bases at V and 0 bases at J, with 9 bases between. This chain's CDR3 is CASSRSSMNTEAFF. CDR3 bases: TGCGCCAGCAGCCGGTCCTCTATGAACACTGAAGCTTTCTTT.

This clone was observed a few times. The chain links TRBV10-3 to TRBJ1-2, with a possible D match to TRBD1 (6 bases). The V gene lost 2 bases and the J gene lost 2 bases, with 9 bases spanning the gap. This CDR3 is 14 amino acids long. In germline, CDR1 is ENHRY, CDR2 SYGVKD. The CDR3 sequence is CAISEKGENYGYTF. In nucleotides, the CDR3 is TGTGCCATCAGTGAGAAGGGGGAAAACTATGGCTACACCTTC.

The chain joins TRBV14 to TRBJ2-1, with 7 bases matching TRBD2. CDR1 is SGHDN, CDR2 FVKESK, per germline. With 1 base clipped from V and 4 bases from J, the junction kept 4 bases outside the gene matches. There are 15 residues in the CDR3. CDR3 nucleotides: TGTGCCAGCAGCCAAGGCGGGAGTGTGTACAATGAGCAGTTCTTC. This translates into CASSQGGSVYNEQFF.

This clone was picked up a small number of times. The chain joins TRBV7-4 to TRBJ2-7; 8 bases are a match to TRBD1. Germline CDR1 SGHVT, CDR2 SQSDAQ. Trimming took 5 bases from V and 5 from J; bases not matched to a gene: 8. This CDR3 spans 14 amino acids. This CDR3 reads CASSPRTGLDEQYF. The CDR3 bases are TGTGCCAGCAGCCCCAGGACAGGGCTGGACGAGCAGTACTTC.

The V call is TRBV3-1 (or the pseudogene TRBV3-2), the J call TRBJ1-1; D unclear. CDR3 length equals 11 residues. CDR1 and CDR2 (germline): LGHDT, YNNKEL (reference sequence). V lost 2 bases to trimming and J lost 8 bases, with 6 bases between them. This CDR3 is CASSQFREAFF. In nucleotides, the CDR3 is TGTGCCAGCAGCCAATTCAGGGAAGCTTTCTTT.

V and J are TRBV3-1 (or the pseudogene TRBV3-2) and TRBJ2-5; TRBD2 matches 8 bases. Trimming took 1 base from V and 2 from J; bases not matched to a gene: 6. Germline CDR1 reads LGHDT; CDR2 reads YNNKEL (reference sequence). This CDR3 comprises 16 residues. The chain's CDR3 is CASSQAGTRVQETQYF. CDR3 bases: TGTGCCAGCAGCCAAGCCGGGACTAGGGTTCAAGAGACCCAGTACTTC.

The J gene is TRBJ2-1, the V gene TRBV6-1; D remains unclear. Per the germline V gene, CDR1 is MNHNS and CDR2 is SASEGT. V gave up 4 bases and J gave up 8 bases, with 21 bases separating them. The CDR3 is made up of 16 amino acids. The chain's CDR3 is CASSATGPPRGYEQFF. DNA of the CDR3: TGTGCCAGCAGTGCGACGGGTCCTCCCCGCGGCTATGAGCAGTTCTTC.

The V gene is TRBV2, the J gene TRBJ1-2; the match to TRBD1 covers 7 bases. The CDR3 spans 15 residues. CDR1 and CDR2 from the germline V gene are SNHLY and FYNNEI. Unmatched junction bases numbered 8, after V lost 6 bases and J lost 1 base. The chain's CDR3 is CASRVGTVLNYGYTF. As DNA, the CDR3 is TGTGCCAGCAGGGTCGGGACAGTGCTTAACTATGGCTACACCTTC.

The CDR3 region is CASSESTRGLNTEAFF. As DNA, the CDR3 is TGCGCCAGCAGTGAGTCGACTCGAGGCCTGAACACTGAAGCTTTCTTT. This chain joins TRBV10-1 and TRBJ1-1, with D hard to call. V lost 0 bases, J lost 0 bases, and 11 bases lay in between. Germline V lookup: CDR1 WNHNN, CDR2 SYGVQD (reference sequence). The CDR3 runs 16 residues.

The J gene is TRBJ2-3, the V gene TRBV7-9, with D tentatively TRBD2 (7 bases). V was cut by 3 bases and J by 6 bases, with 16 bases left in between. Germline values: CDR1 SEHNR, CDR2 FQNEAQ (reference sequence). The CDR3 spans 15 residues. DNA for the CDR3: TGTGCCAGCAGCTTTCTGGCGGGGGCTTTTGATACGCAGTATTTT. Its translation is CASSFLAGAFDTQYF.

The J gene is TRBJ1-5, the V gene TRBV14, with D perhaps TRBD1 (6 bases). Germline CDR1 SGHDN, CDR2 FVKESK. The V gene lost 2 bases and the J gene lost 5 bases, with 16 bases spanning the gap. CDR3 length equals 16 residues. CDR3 nucleotide sequence: TGTGCCAGCAGCCAACTACTGAAGGGGGTTGATCAGCCCCAGCATTTT. Amino acids: CASSQLLKGVDQPQHF. The full variable domain, with the rest looked up from reference TRBV14 and TRBJ1-5, is EAGVTQFPSHSVIEKGQTVTLRCDPISGHDNLYWYRRVMGKEIKFLLHFVKESKQDESGMPNNRFLAERTGGTYSTLKVQPAELEDSGVYFCASSQLLKGVDQPQHFGDGTRLSIL.

This chain joins TRBV19 and TRBJ2-1; TRBD2 matches at 7 bases. The CDR3 runs 14 residues. V trimming: 5 bases; J trimming: 6 bases; junction bases outside the gene matches: 7. CDR1 is LNHDA, CDR2 SQIVND, per germline (reference sequence). The CDR3 coding sequence is TGTGCCAGTAGTTCCGGACTAGTCAGCAATGAGCAGTTCTTC. Translation: CASSSGLVSNEQFF. The full variable domain, its missing parts supplied by reference TRBV19 and TRBJ2-1, is DGGITQSPKYLFRKEGQNVTLSCEQNLNHDAMYWYRQDPGQGLRLIYYSQIVNDFQKGDIAEGYSVSREKKESFPLTVTSAQKNPTAFYLCASSSGLVSNEQFFGPGTRLTVL.

V usage is TRBV5-3 and J usage is TRBJ2-5, with TRBD2 matching over 10 bases. TRBV5-3 is an ORF for which the function is uncertain. The V segment lost 0 bases and the J segment 1 base; nucleotides outside the gene matches: 9. This CDR3 region has 18 residues. CDR3 loop: CARSLELAGEPPQETQYF. The CDR3 DNA is TGTGCCAGAAGCTTGGAGCTAGCGGGGGAGCCCCCCCAAGAGACCCAGTACTTC.

The chain recombines TRBV27 with TRBJ2-1; the match to TRBD2 covers 10 bases. V lost 8 bases and J lost 7; bases outside the gene matches: 11. This CDR3 spans 15 amino acids. CDR1 is MNHEY, CDR2 SMNVEV, per germline (reference sequence). DNA for the CDR3: TGTGCCAGCGGGCGCATCGGACTAGCGGTGAATGAGCAGTTCTTC. Protein: CASGRIGLAVNEQFF.

The chain links TRBV24-1 to TRBJ2-3, with 9 bases that match TRBD1. After removal of 2 bases from V and 3 bases from J, the junction contained 5 bases not matched to a gene. CDR3 length: 16 residues. Germline V gives CDR1 KGHDR, CDR2 SFDVKD. This chain's CDR3 is CATSDSGTGKTDTQYF. CDR3 DNA sequence: TGTGCCACCAGTGATTCCGGGACAGGGAAAACAGATACGCAGTATTTT.

The chain uses TRBV27 and TRBJ1-4; no firm D call. This CDR3 comprises 12 residues. Trimming took 5 bases from V and 4 from J, leaving 5 bases between them. Looked up from germline, CDR1 is MNHEY and CDR2 is SMNVEV (reference sequence). DNA of the CDR3: TGTGCCAGCAGTGGGCTTAATGAAAAACTGTTTTTT. It specifies CASSGLNEKLFF.